A selection of T cell receptor beta chains follows, all from one sample in a study of tumor and adjacent non-tumor tissue in lung cancer. MiXCR, applied by TCRdb to the multiplex PCR reads, yields one record per CDR3 protein. This table holds 65,000 to 90,000 distinct CDR3 sequences, under 70% found once. Sample: lung tumor tissue. All receptors come from a woman between 70 and 85 years old with non-small cell lung cancer. The CDR3 runs from the conserved cysteine through the conserved F or W. A D gene is named only where the DNA matches it firmly. Expanded clones are given a class, and other clones once, few, many or no size at all.

clone_size	v_call	d_call	j_call	cdr3_nt	cdr3_aa
.	TRBV6-5	TRBD1	TRBJ2-5	TGTGCCAGCAGCAGTTTGACAGGGGGTCTCTGGCGAGAGACCCAACACTTC	CASSSLTGGLWRETQHF
.	TRBV7-8	TRBD2	TRBJ2-5	TGTGCCAACAGTCTGACTAGCGCCAAAGAGACCCAGTACTTC	CANSLTSAKETQYF
.	TRBV11-2	TRBD2	TRBJ2-7	TGTGCCAGCAGCTCCTCAGTGGCGGGAGGGAATGAGCAGTACTTC	CASSSSVAGGNEQYF
.	TRBV4-2	.	TRBJ2-1	TGTGACAGCAGCCAAGGGAACGAGACCTACAGTGAGCAGTTCTTC	CDSSQGNETYSEQFF
.	TRBV29-1	.	TRBJ2-1	TGCAACCTTACAGGTATCTCCTACAATGAGCAGCTCTTC	CNLTGISYNEQLF
.	TRBV4-1	TRBD2	TRBJ2-7	TGCGCCAGCAGCCAAGGGATAGACCCGGAACTAGCGGGAGTCTACAAGCAGTACTTC	CASSQGIDPELAGVYKQYF
.	TRBV20-1	.	TRBJ2-7	TGCAATGCTAGAGGAGACCACAGAGGGCTGAGGGAGCAGTACTTC	CNARGDHRGLREQYF
.	TRBV12-3/TRBV12-4	TRBD1	TRBJ2-7	TGTGCCAGCAGTCTAGTACCGACAGGGGGGCCTCTGCACTTC	CASSLVPTGGPLHF
many	TRBV30	TRBD2	TRBJ2-1	TGTGCCTGGAGCCACCCGGGACTAGCGGGATGGAATGAGCAGTTCTTC	CAWSHPGLAGWNEQFF
.	TRBV10-1	TRBD1	TRBJ1-1	TGCGTCAGCAGTGACAACAGGGGAAAGAACACTGAAGCTTTCTTC	CVSSDNRGKNTEAFF
.	TRBV5-5	.	TRBJ2-5	TGTCCCAGCAGCCGAGCCCCTGGCGGGATGAGAGGTGAGATCCAGTACTTC	CPSSRAPGGMRGEIQYF
.	TRBV6-1	TRBD2	TRBJ2-3	TGTGCCATCAGTGGGTTAGCGGGACATCGGATGGGAACAGATACGCAGTATTTT	CAISGLAGHRMGTDTQYF
many	TRBV6-2/TRBV6-3	.	TRBJ2-1	TGTGCCAGCAGTTACTCGGTGCGTTTTGAGCAGTTCTTC	CASSYSVRFEQFF
.	TRBV29-1	.	TRBJ1-2	TGCAGCGTCTTCTACCGGCACTCACCCTCCTTCGACTGGGGCTACACCTTC	CSVFYRHSPSFDWGYTF
.	TRBV29-1	TRBD2	TRBJ2-5	TGCAGCGTCCGAATAGCGGGAATAGAGACCCAGTACTTC	CSVRIAGIETQYF
.	TRBV12-5	TRBD1	TRBJ2-3	TGTACTAGTGGAGCCGGGACAGGGACTTTAGATACGCAGTATTTC	CTSGAGTGTLDTQYF
.	TRBV6-1	.	TRBJ2-7	TGTGCCAGCAAAAAGGTAGCGGACCCCTCCTACGAGCAATACTTC	CASKKVADPSYEQYF
.	TRBV5-4	TRBD2	TRBJ2-1	TGTGCCAGCAGCTGGGGGGGACTAGCGGGCGTCTACTATGAGCAGTTCTTC	CASSWGGLAGVYYEQFF
.	TRBV10-1	.	TRBJ1-1	TGCGCCAAAAGTGTGGGACCGAACACTGAAGCTTTCTTT	CAKSVGPNTEAFF
.	TRBV10-3	.	TRBJ2-2	TGTGCCATCAGTCCGGGAGTGGTCACCGGGAAGCTGTCTTTT	CAISPGVVTGKLSF
few	TRBV10-2	.	TRBJ1-1	TGCGCCACGAACGGGCTGAACACTGAAGTTATCTTT	CATNGLNTEVIF
.	TRBV2	TRBD2	TRBJ2-1	TGTGCCGGCAGTCGTTCCGGGAGCGGGAGATCCTACAATGAGCAGTTCTTC	CAGSRSGSGRSYNEQFF
.	TRBV6-6	TRBD2	TRBJ2-1	TGTGACAGCTGGGGACTAGCAGGAGTCTACAATGAGCAGTTCTTC	CDSWGLAGVYNEQFF
.	TRBV6-1	.	TRBJ2-6	TGTGTCAGCAGTGAGGACGGGACCTCTGGGGCCAACGTCCTGACTTTC	CVSSEDGTSGANVLTF
few	TRBV20-1	.	TRBJ2-7	TGCAGTGCTACAAGAGCCGAGCAGTACTTC	CSATRAEQYF
.	TRBV6-6	TRBD2	TRBJ2-1	TGTGCCAGCAACGGAGGACTAGCGGGGTACAATGAGCAGTTCTTC	CASNGGLAGYNEQFF
many	TRBV20-1	TRBD1	TRBJ2-1	TGCAGTGCTAGGCCGACAGGGACCTACAATGAGCAGTTCTTC	CSARPTGTYNEQFF
.	TRBV4-1	TRBD2	TRBJ2-3	TGCGCCAGAAGCCAAGTATCCGGACTAGCTGGAGATACGCAGTATTTT	CARSQVSGLAGDTQYF
.	TRBV6-6	.	TRBJ2-1	TGTGCCAGCAGATACCCGAGAGGCTATGAGCAGTTCTTC	CASRYPRGYEQFF
.	TRBV6-1	.	TRBJ2-1	TGTGCCAGCAGTAAGACAGAGGCGAACGATGAGCAGTTCTTT	CASSKTEANDEQFF
many	TRBV4-1	.	TRBJ2-7	TGCGCCAGCAGCCAAGGGAGCAGGACCCTCTACGAGCAGTACTTC	CASSQGSRTLYEQYF
.	TRBV6-6	.	TRBJ2-1	TGTCCCATCAGCAGGGACTCCTTTGAGCAGTTCTTC	CPISRDSFEQFF